A selection of T cell receptor beta chains follows, all from one sample in a study of CD8+CD57+ T cells in acquired aplastic anemia. TCRdb re-derived calls from the reads in MiXCR, one entry per CDR3 protein. The profile covers 250,000 to 350,000 distinct CDR3 sequences, with roughly 59% appearing a single time and 1.3% taken by the ten largest. The sequenced sample was sorted CD4+, CD8+, or CD8+CD57+ T cells (not recorded which) from PBMCs. Every receptor here comes from a human donor with aplastic anemia. Each CDR3 is given with its conserved first and last residue. Each record gives: V gene, J gene, D gene, clone size, CDR3 protein. A D gene is named only where the DNA matches it firmly. Some rows mark clone size as missing; the rest say once, few, many or name a class of expanded clone.

v_call: TRBV25-1; j_call: TRBJ2-7; d_call: -; clone_size: -; cdr3_aa: CASSEYEARFYYEQYF
v_call: TRBV7-9; j_call: TRBJ2-1; d_call: TRBD2; clone_size: -; cdr3_aa: CASSFSGGMSEQFF
v_call: TRBV10-3; j_call: TRBJ1-2; d_call: TRBD1; clone_size: -; cdr3_aa: CAIRPGQGDYTF
v_call: TRBV7-6; j_call: TRBJ1-2; d_call: -; clone_size: few; cdr3_aa: CASSLGGVVSLVF
v_call: TRBV6-5; j_call: TRBJ1-4; d_call: -; clone_size: many; cdr3_aa: CASSYSPGQGRVNEKLFF
v_call: TRBV19; j_call: TRBJ2-2; d_call: -; clone_size: -; cdr3_aa: CASTGSVTGELFF
v_call: TRBV7-3; j_call: TRBJ2-1; d_call: TRBD2; clone_size: -; cdr3_aa: CASSTGLVPHNEQFF
v_call: TRBV2; j_call: TRBJ1-1; d_call: TRBD1; clone_size: many; cdr3_aa: CASSEQGARSTEAFF
v_call: TRBV2; j_call: TRBJ1-2; d_call: -; clone_size: -; cdr3_aa: CASSEEEGGGYTF
v_call: TRBV7-2; j_call: TRBJ2-7; d_call: TRBD2; clone_size: -; cdr3_aa: CASSHAGAYEQYF
v_call: TRBV7-2; j_call: TRBJ2-3; d_call: TRBD2; clone_size: -; cdr3_aa: CASSRASGSTDTQYF
v_call: TRBV6-2/TRBV6-3; j_call: TRBJ1-1; d_call: -; clone_size: -; cdr3_aa: CASSFQQGSAPEAFF
v_call: TRBV10-1; j_call: TRBJ2-3; d_call: -; clone_size: many; cdr3_aa: CASSEKGTGTDTQYF
v_call: TRBV7-3; j_call: TRBJ2-2; d_call: TRBD1; clone_size: -; cdr3_aa: CASSQQQGVRSGELFF
v_call: TRBV20-1; j_call: TRBJ2-1; d_call: -; clone_size: -; cdr3_aa: CSATPPRDGYNEQFF
v_call: TRBV10-3; j_call: TRBJ1-3; d_call: -; clone_size: many; cdr3_aa: CATTGGENSGNTIYF
v_call: TRBV7-8; j_call: TRBJ1-6; d_call: -; clone_size: -; cdr3_aa: CASSIKGRFNSPLHF
v_call: TRBV7-8; j_call: TRBJ2-3; d_call: -; clone_size: many; cdr3_aa: CASSAQFGTDTQYF
v_call: TRBV7-9; j_call: TRBJ1-1; d_call: -; clone_size: -; cdr3_aa: CASSLGSMSTEAFF
v_call: TRBV3-1; j_call: TRBJ1-3; d_call: -; clone_size: many; cdr3_aa: CASSSHVGNTIYF
v_call: TRBV7-2; j_call: TRBJ2-5; d_call: -; clone_size: -; cdr3_aa: CASSLDMARVWETQYF
v_call: TRBV6-6; j_call: TRBJ1-2; d_call: -; clone_size: many; cdr3_aa: CASSQSDIGGYTF
v_call: TRBV5-8; j_call: TRBJ2-7; d_call: -; clone_size: few; cdr3_aa: CASSLGDGSYEQYF
v_call: TRBV20-1; j_call: TRBJ2-3; d_call: TRBD2; clone_size: few; cdr3_aa: CSARGTSGTDTQYF
v_call: TRBV7-8; j_call: TRBJ1-1; d_call: -; clone_size: many; cdr3_aa: CASSLGRLATTEAFF
v_call: TRBV19; j_call: TRBJ1-5; d_call: TRBD1; clone_size: -; cdr3_aa: CASTLGQGNQPQHF
v_call: TRBV5-1; j_call: TRBJ1-2; d_call: -; clone_size: -; cdr3_aa: CASSLGTDPNYGYTF
v_call: TRBV20-1; j_call: TRBJ1-5; d_call: TRBD1; clone_size: -; cdr3_aa: CSARQDRQVHF
v_call: TRBV12-3/TRBV12-4; j_call: TRBJ2-2; d_call: -; clone_size: -; cdr3_aa: CASTRTATGELFF
v_call: TRBV20-1; j_call: TRBJ2-7; d_call: TRBD2; clone_size: -; cdr3_aa: CSARDVGGSTVQYF
v_call: TRBV6-4; j_call: TRBJ2-2; d_call: -; clone_size: -; cdr3_aa: CASSELGSGELFF
v_call: TRBV11-3; j_call: TRBJ2-3; d_call: TRBD2; clone_size: -; cdr3_aa: CASSRRGTSGSHSTDTQYF
v_call: TRBV25-1; j_call: TRBJ2-3; d_call: -; clone_size: -; cdr3_aa: CASSEMGTGPADTQYF
v_call: TRBV7-3; j_call: TRBJ1-6; d_call: TRBD1; clone_size: -; cdr3_aa: CASSLGDRANSPLHF
v_call: TRBV10-3; j_call: TRBJ1-6; d_call: -; clone_size: many; cdr3_aa: CAIGRGNSPLHF
v_call: TRBV12-3/TRBV12-4; j_call: TRBJ2-7; d_call: -; clone_size: few; cdr3_aa: CASSSGAPVSSYEQYF
v_call: TRBV7-9; j_call: TRBJ1-1; d_call: -; clone_size: -; cdr3_aa: CATGGHMNTEAFF
v_call: TRBV7-3; j_call: TRBJ1-1; d_call: -; clone_size: few; cdr3_aa: CASRGGSGTEAFF
v_call: TRBV7-9; j_call: TRBJ2-2; d_call: -; clone_size: -; cdr3_aa: CASGTDSNTGELFF
v_call: TRBV2; j_call: TRBJ2-3; d_call: -; clone_size: medium-sized; cdr3_aa: CASSPAPTSTDTQYF
v_call: TRBV3-1; j_call: TRBJ2-2; d_call: -; clone_size: many; cdr3_aa: CASSQETRGWTGELFF
v_call: TRBV5-8; j_call: TRBJ2-1; d_call: -; clone_size: many; cdr3_aa: CASSPGTYYNEQFF
v_call: TRBV6-1; j_call: TRBJ1-4; d_call: -; clone_size: many; cdr3_aa: CASSDSGQGNEKLFF
v_call: TRBV24-1; j_call: TRBJ2-3; d_call: -; clone_size: -; cdr3_aa: CATSDFRTPSTDTQYF
v_call: TRBV5-1; j_call: TRBJ1-2; d_call: TRBD1; clone_size: -; cdr3_aa: CASRPGTGYDGYTF
v_call: TRBV7-9; j_call: TRBJ2-5; d_call: -; clone_size: once; cdr3_aa: CASSKHQETQYF
v_call: TRBV5-1; j_call: TRBJ1-2; d_call: TRBD1; clone_size: -; cdr3_aa: CASSRGQGLNYGYTF
v_call: TRBV24-1; j_call: TRBJ2-3; d_call: -; clone_size: few; cdr3_aa: CATSDGHGDTQYF
v_call: TRBV7-8; j_call: TRBJ2-5; d_call: -; clone_size: few; cdr3_aa: CASSPIDPQETQYF
v_call: TRBV2; j_call: TRBJ2-1; d_call: -; clone_size: -; cdr3_aa: CASKRGGYNEQFF
v_call: TRBV7-8; j_call: TRBJ2-7; d_call: -; clone_size: once; cdr3_aa: CASSLATSSAATYEQYF
v_call: TRBV6-5; j_call: TRBJ1-1; d_call: -; clone_size: -; cdr3_aa: CASSYDRRSRAEAFF
v_call: TRBV24-1; j_call: TRBJ1-5; d_call: -; clone_size: few; cdr3_aa: CATSVGVGQPQHF
v_call: TRBV19; j_call: TRBJ1-1; d_call: -; clone_size: once; cdr3_aa: CASSMSTNTEAFF
v_call: TRBV6-1; j_call: TRBJ2-7; d_call: TRBD2; clone_size: many; cdr3_aa: CASSEGRREDGF
v_call: TRBV9; j_call: TRBJ1-5; d_call: -; clone_size: -; cdr3_aa: CASSGGQSNQPQHF
v_call: TRBV5-1; j_call: TRBJ2-7; d_call: TRBD2; clone_size: -; cdr3_aa: CASMGQGLAGVGEQYF
v_call: TRBV10-2; j_call: TRBJ2-7; d_call: TRBD2; clone_size: -; cdr3_aa: CASKGGASGREAYEQYF
v_call: TRBV6-5; j_call: TRBJ1-2; d_call: -; clone_size: many; cdr3_aa: CATTMGARLPYGYTF
v_call: TRBV7-6; j_call: TRBJ1-4; d_call: -; clone_size: -; cdr3_aa: CASSTRGMNEKLFF